The 28 T cell receptor beta chains below all came from one sample that was sequenced in a study of tumor-infiltrating lymphocytes in primary liver carcinoma. The researchers obtained blood RNA from unsorted whole blood and also extracted germline DNA. A constant-region primer served to make TCR beta cDNA from roughly 540 ng total RNA. Amplification in three nested multiplex PCR rounds with slightly modified ARM-PCR gave rise to TCR beta libraries. It was with TRBV1-TRBV30 forward primers and a C-beta reverse primer that the first two PCR rounds were run, at roughly 10 cycles each. TCRdb reanalysed the multiplex PCR reads using MiXCR and keeps one entry per CDR3 protein. The table has 190,000 or so distinct CDR3 sequences, almost 65% seen once. Sequencing used peripheral blood. The origin of the receptors is a woman aged 60-75 years with primary liver carcinoma and hepatitis B virus infection.

At least ten counts were recorded for this clonotype. The chain recombines TRBV5-4 with TRBJ1-2; TRBD1 agrees at 8 bases. The CDR3 covers 13 residues. Germline CDR1 and CDR2: SGHNT and YYREEE (reference sequence). V lost 4 bases to trimming and J lost 8 bases; unmatched junction nucleotides: 7. CDR3 loop: CASSRQGAAGYTF. The CDR3 DNA sequence: TGTGCCAGCAGCCGGCAGGGGGCCGCAGGCTACACCTTC. Full variable domain (outside the CDR3, taken from reference TRBV5-4 and TRBJ1-2): ETGVTQSPTHLIKTRGQQVTLRCSSQSGHNTVSWYQQALGQGPQFIFQYYREEENGRGNFPPRFSGLQFPNYSSELNVNALELDDSALYLCASSRQGAAGYTFGSGTRLTVV.

The chain uses TRBV5-1 and TRBJ1-4; D not certain. In germline, CDR1 is SGHRS, CDR2 YFSETQ. The V and J ends lost 3 bases and 1 base respectively, with 13 bases between them. CDR3 size: 16 residues. The CDR3: CASSSGPIGTNEKLFF. As DNA, the CDR3 is TGCGCCAGCAGCTCGGGCCCGATCGGAACTAATGAAAAACTGTTTTTT.

This clonotype was counted at least ten times. The chain links TRBV5-1 to TRBJ2-1; 13 positions match TRBD2. J lost 5 bases, V lost 5 bases, and 4 bases had no gene match. This CDR3 spans 15 amino acids. Germline CDR1 is SGHRS and CDR2 is YFSETQ. The CDR3: CASRPTSGRDNEQFF. The CDR3 DNA reads TGCGCCAGCAGGCCAACTAGCGGGAGGGACAATGAGCAGTTCTTC.

Concerning this clonotype itself: This could be a read error, since a much larger clone is one nucleotide away. The rearrangement joins TRBV29-1 to TRBJ1-3; D is possibly TRBD1 (5 bases). Germline V gene lookup returns CDR1 SQVTM and CDR2 ANQGSEA. The length of the CDR3 is 11 residues. The DNA of the CDR3 is TGCAGTGAACAGGCGGGAAACACCATATATTTT. Protein: CSEQAGNTIYF.

The rearrangement uses TRBV6-1 and TRBJ1-2, with D unresolved. Germline values: CDR1 MNHNS, CDR2 SASEGT. The V and J ends lost 11 bases and 2 bases respectively, with 9 bases between them. This CDR3 is built from 11 residues. As DNA, the CDR3 is TGTGCCTGCACTCCAAACTATGGCTACACCTTC. This gives the protein CACTPNYGYTF.

Notes on this clonotype: Germline is not matched at one junction end, which may reflect a read error. The V gene is TRBV12-3 or TRBV12-4, the J gene TRBJ2-1, with 12 bases that match TRBD1. The CDR3 runs 15 residues. The CDR3 coding sequence is TGTGCCAGCAGTACCCGGGACAGGGGGCACAATGAGCAGCTCTTC. Protein: CASSTRDRGHNEQLF.

With regard to this clonotype: Compared with germline, one end of the junction differs, possibly owing to a read error. The V and J genes are TRBV5-6 and TRBJ1-1; D gene unclear. Germline assignment: CDR1 SGHDT and CDR2 YYEEEE. This CDR3 has 13 residues. The chain's CDR3 is CASSLGMRTEAFF. In DNA, the CDR3 is TGCGCCAGCAGCCTCGGGATGCGGACTGAAGCTTTCTTT.

Worth noting for this clonotype: Given a much more abundant clone one base away, this may be a read error. The chain combines TRBV12-5 with TRBJ2-3; TRBD2 aligns across 8 bases. The J segment lost 0 bases and the V segment lost 3 bases, leaving 5 bases of the junction unmatched. Germline CDR1 and CDR2: LGHNT and FRNRAP. This CDR3 is built from 16 residues. Here the CDR3 reads CASGFTSGVSTDTQYF. The CDR3 DNA follows: TGTGCTAGTGGTTTCACTAGCGGAGTTAGCACAGATACGCAGTATTTT. Filled out from reference TRBV12-5 and TRBJ2-3, the complete variable domain reads DARVTQTPRHKVTEMGQEVTMRCQPILGHNTVFWYRQTMMQGLELLAYFRNRAPLDDSGMPKDRFSAEMPDATLATLKIQPSEPRDSAVYFCASGFTSGVSTDTQYFGPGTRLTVL.

This clonotype showed up many times. This chain joins TRBV5-6 and TRBJ2-4; 7 positions match TRBD1. In germline, CDR1 is SGHDT, CDR2 YYEEEE. CDR3 length: 16 residues. Trimming took 4 bases from V and 1 from J; bases not matched to a gene: 8. In nucleotides, the CDR3 is TGTGCCAGCAGCCAAGAGGGGGCAGCGGCCAAAAACATTCAGTACTTC. Its protein is CASSQEGAAAKNIQYF.

In this sample, this clonotype turned up once. This may stem from a read error, because a much larger clone lies one nucleotide away. V usage is TRBV7-9 and J usage is TRBJ2-7, with D maybe TRBD1 (7 bases). Germline V gives CDR1 SEHNR, CDR2 FQNEAQ (reference sequence). The length of the CDR3 is 13 residues. The V gene lost 6 bases and the J gene lost 6 bases, with 15 bases spanning the gap. The CDR3 DNA reads as TGTGCCAGCAGGCGGGACAGTCTGTCCGAGCAGTACTTC. Translation gives CASRRDSLSEQYF.

Comment on this clonotype: An end of the junction differs from the germline gene, which may be a read error. This chain joins TRBV29-1 and TRBJ2-3; 8 bases align to TRBD2. The CDR3 sequence is 12 residues long. From germline, CDR1 is SQVTM and CDR2 ANQGSEA. CDR3 sequence reads: CSATAAGDTRYF. The CDR3 DNA reads as TGTAGCGCGACGGCAGCGGGAGATACGCGGTATTTT.

A remark on this clonotype: Given the absence of the conserved phenylalanine or tryptophan at the CDR3 end, a read error is likely. This chain joins TRBV12-3 or TRBV12-4 and TRBJ2-4; tentatively, D is TRBD1 (6 bases). V lost 6 bases, J lost 7 bases, and 22 bases lay in between. This CDR3 has 16 residues. CDR3 sequence (DNA): TGTGCCAGCAGCCGACGGACAGTTTTGGGGGACAACATTCAGTACCTC. Amino acid sequence: CASSRRTVLGDNIQYL.

The V gene is TRBV30, the J gene TRBJ2-3; D may be TRBD2 (7 bases). The CDR3 contains 14 residues. Germline V CDR1 and CDR2: GTSNPN, SVGIG (reference sequence). Trimming removed 2 bases from V and 4 bases from J, with 13 bases in between. The CDR3 DNA follows: TGTGCCTGGAGTCCCAGAGGGGGGGCAGATACGCAGTATTTT. Residues: CAWSPRGGADTQYF. The full variable domain, completed using reference TRBV30 and TRBJ2-3, is SQTIHQWPATLVQPVGSPLSLECTVEGTSNPNLYWYRQAAGRGLQLLFYSVGIGQISSEVPQNLSASRPQDRQFILSSKKLLLSDSGFYLCAWSPRGGADTQYFGPGTRLTVL.

Concerning this clonotype itself: One end of the junction fails to match germline, which may point to a read error. The chain carries TRBV11-2 and TRBJ2-2; D perhaps matches TRBD2 (6 bases). CDR3 size: 16 residues. Per the germline V gene, CDR1 is SGHAT and CDR2 is FQNNGV. CDR3 nucleotide sequence: TGTGACAGCAGCTTGGAAAGGGGACTGTGGACCGGGGAACTGTTTTTT. Protein sequence: CDSSLERGLWTGELFF.

The sample holds many counts of this clonotype. The chain couples TRBV6-5 to TRBJ2-1; D remains unclear. The germline CDR1 and CDR2 sequences are MNHEY and SVGAGI. CDR3 length: 13 amino acids. V was cut by 5 bases and J by 8 bases, with 13 bases left in between. This CDR3 reads CASSTQTVHEQFF. The DNA for the CDR3 is TGTGCCAGCAGTACTCAGACTGTGCATGAGCAGTTCTTC.

This clonotype was observed a handful of times. The chain is built from TRBV6-5 and TRBJ2-7; the match to TRBD1 covers 7 bases. CDR3 length: 13 amino acids. Germline values: CDR1 MNHEY, CDR2 SVGAGI. Trimming cost V 9 bases and J 0 bases; bases outside gene matches: 5. CDR3 in amino acids: CASRQGASYEQYF. CDR3 in DNA: TGTGCCAGTCGACAGGGTGCCTCCTACGAGCAGTACTTC.

The J gene is TRBJ2-7, the V gene TRBV29-1; TRBD1 matches at 11 bases. This CDR3 is built from 14 residues. Looked up from germline, CDR1 is SQVTM and CDR2 is ANQGSEA. Losses at the gene ends were 4 bases for V and 5 bases for J; bases not matched to a gene: 7. CDR3 residues: CSVVRGQGDDEQYF. DNA of the CDR3: TGCAGCGTTGTGAGGGGACAGGGGGACGACGAGCAGTACTTC.

The genes are TRBV4-1 and TRBJ2-1; 10 nucleotides agree with TRBD2. Unmatched junction bases numbered 5, after V lost 5 bases and J lost 4 bases. Germline-derived CDR1 and CDR2 are MGHRA and YSYEKL. The CDR3 has 15 amino acids. The CDR3 DNA follows: TGCGCCAGCAGCTCCGGGACTAGCGCTTACAATGAGCAGTTCTTC. Translated, it gives CASSSGTSAYNEQFF.

V is TRBV28 and J is TRBJ2-6; D gene uncertain. The germline CDR1 and CDR2 sequences are MDHEN and SYDVKM. The CDR3 is 16 amino acids. Trimming took 3 bases from V and 5 from J, leaving 14 bases between them. The CDR3 bases are TGTGCCAGCAGTTTCGGGTGGAGATCTAGGGCCAACGTCCTGACTTTC. Translation gives CASSFGWRSRANVLTF.

This clonotype was detected ten times or more. The rearrangement joins TRBV29-1 to TRBJ2-1; TRBD2 agrees at 7 bases. Trimming removed 5 bases from V and 3 bases from J; junction bases left unmatched: 7. The CDR3 runs 14 residues. Germline CDR1 SQVTM, CDR2 ANQGSEA. The CDR3 region has the DNA TGCAGCGTTCTACCCCAGCGGGGCTACAATGAGCAGTTCTTC. Translation: CSVLPQRGYNEQFF.

This clonotype was counted many times. J is TRBJ2-1 and V is TRBV10-3; D may be TRBD2 (5 bases). The CDR3 contains 13 residues. Trimming stripped 6 bases from V and 9 bases from J, with 15 bases between. The germline V gene encodes CDR1 ENHRY and CDR2 SYGVKD. The CDR3 loop is CAIRDRGKSEQFF. CDR3 sequence (DNA): TGTGCCATCAGAGACCGGGGAAAGAGTGAGCAGTTCTTC.

This clonotype showed up many times. The chain couples TRBV11-2 to TRBJ2-1; D is undetermined. Per the germline V gene, CDR1 is SGHAT and CDR2 is FQNNGV. The CDR3 totals 16 residues. Deletions cut 5 bases from V and 10 bases from J, with 24 bases between. The CDR3 sequence: CASSRTHRTVQVEQFF. The DNA for the CDR3 is TGTGCCAGCAGCCGAACGCATAGGACGGTGCAGGTGGAGCAGTTCTTC.

The chain couples TRBV5-1 to TRBJ2-3, with no clear D. CDR3 length equals 15 residues. Germline loops: CDR1 SGHRS, CDR2 YFSETQ. V lost 2 bases and J 0 bases, leaving 10 bases between the germline ends. This CDR3 reads CASSFRRDSTDTQYF. As DNA, the CDR3 is TGCGCCAGCAGCTTCCGGAGAGACAGCACAGATACGCAGTATTTT.

This clonotype was found many times. The chain uses TRBV4-1 and TRBJ2-3, with D uncertain. From germline, CDR1 is MGHRA and CDR2 YSYEKL. The CDR3 sequence is 15 residues long. V lost 3 bases to trimming and J lost 1 base, with 11 bases between them. The CDR3 DNA is TGCGCCAGCAGCCAGGTCGGGTCTGGCACAGATACGCAGTATTTT. As protein: CASSQVGSGTDTQYF.

This clonotype was observed many times. This chain uses TRBV6-5 with TRBJ1-4; 7 nucleotides match TRBD1. CDR1 and CDR2 (germline): MNHEY, SVGAGI. CDR3 length equals 15 residues. The V and J ends lost 6 bases and 2 bases, in that order; junction bases with no gene match: 6. This chain's CDR3 is CASSSRGLTNEKLFF. Written as DNA, the CDR3 is TGTGCCAGCAGCTCTAGGGGGCTGACTAATGAAAAACTGTTTTTT.

In regard to this clonotype: At one end the junction does not follow the germline gene, possibly because of a read error. CDR3 sequence: CGSTSGASGGTDTQYF. CDR3 coding DNA: TGTGGCAGCACCTCCGGGGCTAGCGGGGGGACAGATACGCAGTATTTT. The chain carries TRBV5-5 and TRBJ2-3, with 11 bases lining up with TRBD2. There are 16 residues in the CDR3. In germline, CDR1 is SGHKS, CDR2 YYEKEE (reference sequence).

This clonotype appeared a few times. The chain employs TRBV12-3 or TRBV12-4 and TRBJ1-1; a weak D match, TRBD1 (5 bases). V was shortened by 4 bases and J by 1 base, with 19 bases between the two germline ends. The CDR3 totals 17 residues. The CDR3 DNA reads TGTGCCAGCAGTTCTCTATTTCAGGAGGGGACGAACACTGAAGCTTTCTTT. It yields the protein CASSSLFQEGTNTEAFF.

On this clonotype itself: Germline is not matched at one junction end, which may reflect a read error. V gene TRBV12-3 or TRBV12-4 combines with J gene TRBJ1-1; 7 bases agree with TRBD1. The CDR3 loop spans 15 amino acids. CDR3 sequence (DNA): TGTGCCAGCAGTCCGCACCAGGGGGTTAACAGTGAAGCTTTCTTT. It encodes CASSPHQGVNSEAFF.